The 20 T cell receptor beta chains reported below all come from one sample, sequenced in a study of molecular identifiers for immune sequencing clone quantification. A single record per CDR3 protein comes from TCRdb applying MiXCR to the PCR reads. The repertoire includes about 100,000 distinct CDR3 sequences, about 35% of them detected once, and over 8% sits in the top ten. Material: naive CD8+ T cells from blood, with Jurkat cell RNA spiked in. Subset defined: FACS-sorted CD8+CD4-CCR7+CD45RA+ naive T cells. These receptors originate from a human donor in good health. Some libraries in this study had Jurkat cell RNA spiked in.

This clonotype showed up just a few times. V is TRBV5-3 and J is TRBJ1-5; 9 nucleotides align to TRBD1. TRBV5-3 is an ORF, and what it does is uncertain. The V gene end was trimmed by 4 bases and the J gene end by 4 bases; junction bases not matched to a gene: 3. CDR3 length: 14 residues. The CDR3 DNA reads as TGTGCCAGAAGCCGGGACAGGGAGAATCAGCCCCAGCATTTT. Translating it yields CARSRDRENQPQHF.

The rearrangement links TRBV20-1 to TRBJ2-3, with 8 positions matching TRBD1. The germline CDR1 and CDR2 sequences are DFQATT and SNEGSKA (reference sequence). This CDR3 is 15 amino acids long. The V segment lost 4 bases and the J segment 6 bases; nucleotides outside the gene matches: 12. The CDR3 here is CSATNRDRPPDTQYF. The CDR3 nucleotides are TGCAGTGCTACGAACCGGGACAGGCCTCCCGATACGCAGTATTTT.

In this sample, this clonotype turned up many times. The chain uses TRBV7-9 and TRBJ2-3; D is unclear. Per germline, CDR1 SEHNR and CDR2 FQNEAQ (reference sequence). This CDR3 spans 13 amino acids. V was clipped by 5 bases and J by 5 bases, with 11 bases between them. The DNA for the CDR3 is TGTGCCAGCAGCCCTCCGAATGAAGATACGCAGTATTTT. Its translation: CASSPPNEDTQYF.

This clonotype was observed many times. The V and J genes are TRBV29-1 and TRBJ1-2, with D possibly matching TRBD1 (6 bases). The CDR3 runs to 13 residues. Germline lookup yields CDR1 SQVTM and CDR2 ANQGSEA. V lost 2 bases and J 5 bases, leaving 12 bases between the germline ends. CDR3 DNA: TGCAGCGTTGAAAGGACAGATCTTTATGGCTACACCTTC. This encodes CSVERTDLYGYTF. Full variable domain (remainder filled in from reference TRBV29-1 and TRBJ1-2): SAVISQKPSRDICQRGTSLTIQCQVDSQVTMMFWYRQQPGQSLTLIATANQGSEATYESGFVIDKFPISRPNLTFSTLTVSNMSPEDSSIYLCSVERTDLYGYTFGSGTRLTVV.

In its sample, this clonotype was seen a few times. The chain is built from TRBV13 and TRBJ2-1; 7 bases are a match to TRBD1. CDR3 size: 16 residues. Germline CDR1 and CDR2: PRHDT and FYEKMQ (reference sequence). V lost 5 bases and J lost 0; bases outside the gene matches: 7. As DNA, the CDR3 is TGTGCCAGCAGCAACTGGACAGGTAGCTCCTACAATGAGCAGTTCTTC. It translates to CASSNWTGSSYNEQFF.

There are a few counts of this clonotype. The V gene is TRBV29-1, the J gene TRBJ1-1; 10 bases are shared with TRBD1. V shed 0 bases and J 7 bases; nucleotides not matched to a gene: 11. The V gene's germline CDR1 is SQVTM and CDR2 ANQGSEA. The CDR3 is made up of 16 amino acids. The CDR3: CSVEDLQGQGILEAFF. The CDR3 nucleotides read TGCAGCGTTGAAGATCTTCAGGGACAGGGGATACTTGAAGCTTTCTTT.

This clonotype was observed a few times. The chain combines TRBV15 with TRBJ2-3, with D possibly matching TRBD2 (6 bases). Between the trimmed V and J ends, which lost 3 bases and 6 bases, there was a span of 7 bases. Germline V gene data show CDR1 as LNHNV and CDR2 as YYDKDF (reference sequence). There are 12 residues in the CDR3. This chain's CDR3 is CATSSREDTQYF. In nucleotides, the CDR3 is TGTGCCACCAGCAGTCGGGAGGATACGCAGTATTTT.

Points on this clonotype: At one boundary the junction diverges from the germline segment, which might be a read error. The chain links TRBV19 to TRBJ2-3, with D perhaps TRBD1 (5 bases). Germline lookup yields CDR1 LNHDA and CDR2 SQIVND (reference sequence). The CDR3 loop spans 13 amino acids. CDR3 bases: TGTGCCAGTAGTATAGGGGGCCTAGATGCGCAGTATTTT. Translating gives CASSIGGLDAQYF.

The chain links TRBV7-9 to TRBJ1-3; a weak D match, TRBD1 (6 bases). CDR3 length equals 17 residues. The V gene lost 5 bases and the J gene lost 1 base, with 18 bases spanning the gap. Germline CDR1 is SEHNR and CDR2 is FQNEAQ (reference sequence). The CDR3 coding sequence is TGTGCCAGCAGCCCAGCAGCGGGACAAAATTCTGGAAACACCATATATTTT. Its protein is CASSPAAGQNSGNTIYF. The variable domain in full, completed from reference TRBV7-9 and TRBJ1-3, reads DTGVSQNPRHKITKRGQNVTFRCDPISEHNRLYWYRQTLGQGPEFLTYFQNEAQLEKSRLLSDRFSAERPKGSFSTLEIQRTEQGDSAMYLCASSPAAGQNSGNTIYFGEGSWLTVV.

This clonotype was seen at least ten times. This chain's CDR3 is CASSPGTGSYEQYF. The CDR3 nucleotides read TGTGCCAGCAGCCCAGGGACCGGGAGCTACGAGCAGTACTTC. V usage is TRBV11-2 and J usage is TRBJ2-7, with a weak D call TRBD2 (6 bases). V was shortened by 5 bases and J by 3 bases, with 14 bases between the two germline ends. CDR3 size: 14 residues. Germline V gene sequence: CDR1 SGHAT, CDR2 FQNNGV. Variable domain in full (rest from reference TRBV11-2 and TRBJ2-7): EAGVAQSPRYKIIEKRQSVAFWCNPISGHATLYWYQQILGQGPKLLIQFQNNGVVDDSQLPKDRFSAERLKGVDSTLKIQPAKLEDSAVYLCASSPGTGSYEQYFGPGTRLTVT.

J is TRBJ2-2 and V is TRBV28; 7 bases match TRBD2. CDR1 and CDR2 (germline): MDHEN, SYDVKM. Losses at the gene ends were 9 bases for V and 5 bases for J; bases not matched to a gene: 12. The CDR3 contains 15 residues. The CDR3 region is CASQKGLPDTGELFF. The CDR3 bases are TGTGCCAGTCAAAAGGGACTACCGGATACCGGGGAGCTGTTTTTT. The whole variable domain, filled in from reference TRBV28 and TRBJ2-2, reads DVKVTQSSRYLVKRTGEKVFLECVQDMDHENMFWYRQDPGLGLRLIYFSYDVKMKEKGDIPEGYSVSREKKERFSLILESASTNQTSMYLCASQKGLPDTGELFFGEGSRLTVL.

This clonotype has only a few counts. CDR3 amino acids: CASSFRSGAYEQYF. The CDR3 nucleotides read TGTGCCAGCAGTTTCCGGTCGGGAGCCTACGAGCAGTACTTC. The chain links TRBV27 to TRBJ2-7; perhaps TRBD2 as D (6 bases). CDR3 length equals 14 residues. V shed 3 bases and J shed 2 bases, with 11 bases lying between them. Germline V CDR1 and CDR2: MNHEY, SMNVEV (reference sequence).

V is TRBV27 and J is TRBJ2-7, with D hard to call. The V end was cut by 5 bases, the J end by 6 bases, with 2 bases between. Germline lookup yields CDR1 MNHEY and CDR2 SMNVEV (reference sequence). The CDR3 spans 9 residues. CDR3 sequence reads: CASSPEQYF. The CDR3 DNA follows: TGTGCCAGCAGTCCCGAGCAGTACTTC.

This clonotype was detected a few times. The V gene is TRBV4-3, the J gene TRBJ1-1; D is ambiguous. Germline V gene lookup returns CDR1 LGHNA and CDR2 YSLEER. The V end was cut by 0 bases, the J end by 4 bases, with 6 bases between. This CDR3 contains 13 residues. The DNA for the CDR3 is TGCGCCAGCAGCCAAGATCCCGGCACTGAAGCTTTCTTT. It specifies CASSQDPGTEAFF.

A note on this clonotype: This may stem from a read error, because a much larger clone lies one nucleotide away. This chain connects TRBV5-6 to TRBJ2-3, with 8 nucleotides matching TRBD1. V shed 0 bases and J 5 bases; nucleotides not matched to a gene: 5. Germline V gene sequence: CDR1 SGHDT, CDR2 YYEEEE. The CDR3 consists of 15 residues. The CDR3 reads CASSLDQGAKDTQYF. The CDR3, as DNA: TGTGCCAGCAGCTTGGATCAGGGGGCCAAAGATACGCAGTATTTT.

This clonotype has only a few counts. The chain uses TRBV7-9 and TRBJ2-7, with 12 bases identical to TRBD2. Germline assignment: CDR1 SEHNR and CDR2 FQNEAQ (reference sequence). This CDR3 is 16 amino acids long. V trimming: 4 bases; J trimming: 0 bases; junction bases outside the gene matches: 4. Written as DNA, the CDR3 is TGTGCCAGCAGCTCCGGACTAGCGGGAAGCTCCTACGAGCAGTACTTC. This codes for CASSSGLAGSSYEQYF.

This clonotype has only a few counts. CDR3 sequence (DNA): TGTGCCAGCAGTGACCAAAGCCCTGAAGCTTTCTTT. Residues: CASSDQSPEAFF. V usage is TRBV2 and J usage is TRBJ1-1; D not resolved. The CDR3 sequence is 12 residues long. Trimming stripped 3 bases from V and 6 bases from J, with 8 bases between. Germline CDR1 reads SNHLY; CDR2 reads FYNNEI. The whole variable domain, filled in from reference TRBV2 and TRBJ1-1, reads EPEVTQTPSHQVTQMGQEVILRCVPISNHLYFYWYRQILGQKVEFLVSFYNNEISEKSEIFDDQFSVERPDGSNFTLKIRSTKLEDSAMYFCASSDQSPEAFFGQGTRLTVV.

At least ten counts were recorded for this clonotype. The genes are TRBV28 and TRBJ2-7; perhaps TRBD1 as D (5 bases). Germline V gene lookup returns CDR1 MDHEN and CDR2 SYDVKM. Deletions cut 9 bases from V and 5 bases from J, with 14 bases between. The CDR3 contains 12 residues. This CDR3 is CASSQGPDEQYF. CDR3 in DNA: TGTGCCAGTAGTCAGGGCCCCGACGAGCAGTACTTC.

The chain recombines TRBV20-1 with TRBJ2-7, with 7 bases identical to TRBD1. Germline-derived CDR1 and CDR2 are DFQATT and SNEGSKA (reference sequence). This CDR3 region has 13 residues. The V and J ends lost 0 bases and 4 bases, in that order; junction bases with no gene match: 3. The chain's CDR3 is CSARDNRGYEQYF. The CDR3, as DNA: TGCAGTGCTAGAGATAACAGGGGTTACGAGCAGTACTTC.

For the CDR3, the DNA is TGTGCCAGCAGTTTGGATGGGGACTATGGCTACACCTTC. This sequence encodes CASSLDGDYGYTF. The chain employs TRBV27 and TRBJ1-2; D call uncertain. There are 13 residues in the CDR3. Trimming shortened V by 3 bases and J by 3 bases, and 8 bases separated the two germline ends. The germline gives CDR1 MNHEY, CDR2 SMNVEV (reference sequence).